This T cell receptor beta chain stems from a study of lymphopenia after photon versus proton radiotherapy. This CDR3 has 13 amino acids. V was trimmed by 2 bases and J by 7 bases, leaving 10 bases between them. The V gene's germline CDR1 is SGHRS and CDR2 YFSETQ. Sequencing used immunoSEQ multiplex PCR; TCRdb keeps in-frame clones, though not all of them. The sample lists approximately 4,900 clones, 88% occurring once. The receptor was isolated from an elderly man with cholangiocarcinoma. The input for sequencing was peripheral blood, taken from a patient treated with photon-based radiotherapy. This chain connects TRBV5-1 to TRBJ1-5; no firm D call. As DNA, the CDR3 is TGCGCCAGCAGCTTAGAGGGTAGGCAGCCCCAGCATTTT. Translating it yields CASSLEGRQPQHF.